Listed below are T cell receptor beta chains from one sample, sequenced in a study of blood T cell repertoires in COVID-19. The method was immunoSEQ multiplex PCR; TCRdb's version includes in-frame clones alone and lacks a portion of them. The table shows 53,000 or so clones, with 70% to 90% occurring only once. Sequenced input: peripheral blood. These receptors were collected from a man at least 80 years old with acute or convalescent COVID-19. Each CDR3 is given with its conserved first and last residue. D genes are given only for firm matches. Clone size, where shown, is once, few, many, or a class for clones that have expanded.

D	V	size	J	CDR3	DNA
TRBD1	TRBV5-1	.	TRBJ1-1	CASRGQGASNTEAFF	TGCGCCAGCAGAGGACAGGGGGCATCGAACACTGAAGCTTTCTTT
.	TRBV6-5	once	TRBJ2-7	CASRDLGDTYEQYF	TGTGCCAGCAGGGATTTGGGAGATACCTACGAGCAGTACTTC
TRBD1	TRBV12-3/TRBV12-4	.	TRBJ1-2	CASSSIPGGGYTF	TGTGCCAGCAGTTCCATCCCAGGGGGTGGCTACACCTTC
TRBD2	TRBV4-1	.	TRBJ2-2	CASSQASGGEGDGELFF	TGCGCCAGCAGCCAGGCTAGCGGGGGCGAGGGCGACGGGGAGCTGTTTTTT
TRBD1	TRBV7-3	.	TRBJ2-2	CASSLTQGQANTGELFF	TGTGCCAGCAGCTTAACCCAGGGACAGGCTAACACCGGGGAGCTGTTTTTT
TRBD1	TRBV7-2	.	TRBJ1-5	CASSLMGDRNSNQPQHF	TGTGCCAGCAGCTTGATGGGGGACAGGAATAGCAATCAGCCCCAGCATTTT
.	TRBV3-1/TRBV3-2	.	TRBJ1-1	CASSAAGAWGFF	TGTGCCAGCAGCGCTGCAGGGGCGTGGGGTTTCTTT
TRBD1	TRBV28	few	TRBJ1-2	CASTPSLGQGTYGYTF	TGTGCCAGCACCCCCTCTCTCGGACAGGGGACGTATGGCTACACCTTC
.	TRBV7-2	.	TRBJ2-7	CASSLAGGGYEQYF	TGTGCCAGCAGCTTAGCCGGGGGAGGCTACGAGCAGTACTTC
.	TRBV6-5	few	TRBJ1-1	CASRPGVNTEAFF	TGTGCCAGCAGGCCAGGGGTGAACACTGAAGCTTTCTTT
TRBD1	TRBV29-1	.	TRBJ2-2	CSALLDRIGTGELFF	TGCAGCGCCCTTTTGGACAGGATAGGCACCGGGGAGCTGTTTTTT
.	TRBV6-2/TRBV6-3	.	TRBJ2-1	CASSSGSPNEQFF	TGTGCCAGCAGTTCGGGGTCCCCGAATGAGCAGTTCTTC
.	TRBV10-1	.	TRBJ1-6	CASSESTGQNNSPLHF	TGCGCCAGCAGTGAGTCGACGGGACAAAATAATTCACCCCTCCACTTT
.	TRBV18	.	TRBJ1-4	CASSPQKGREEKLFF	TGTGCCAGCTCACCACAAAAGGGGCGGGAGGAAAAACTGTTTTTT
.	TRBV19	.	TRBJ2-1	CASSIWAGEEQFF	TGTGCCAGTAGTATATGGGCAGGGGAGGAGCAGTTCTTC
TRBD2	TRBV4-1	.	TRBJ2-4	CASSQGGVGGNIQYF	TGCGCCAGCAGCCAAGGGGGAGTCGGGGGGAACATTCAGTACTTC
.	TRBV4-3	.	TRBJ2-6	CASSQDSSGANVLTF	TGCGCCAGCAGCCAAGACAGCTCTGGGGCCAACGTCCTGACTTTC
TRBD2	TRBV9	.	TRBJ2-7	CASSVGGTSGVYEQYF	TGTGCCAGCAGCGTAGGAGGAACTAGCGGGGTCTACGAGCAGTACTTC
TRBD1	TRBV5-4	.	TRBJ1-3	CASKVKGASGNTIYF	TGTGCCAGCAAAGTCAAGGGGGCCTCTGGAAACACCATATATTTT
.	TRBV19	.	TRBJ2-7	CASSIAVSSYEQYF	TGTGCCAGTAGTATAGCGGTGAGCTCCTACGAGCAGTACTTC
TRBD1	TRBV19	.	TRBJ2-3	CASSVKGQGEKYF	TGTGCCAGTAGTGTAAAGGGACAGGGGGAAAAGTATTTT
.	TRBV3-1/TRBV3-2	.	TRBJ2-5	CASSQELGLVETQYF	TGTGCCAGCAGCCAAGAATTGGGGCTAGTTGAGACCCAGTACTTC
TRBD1	TRBV29-1	.	TRBJ1-1	CSVWDRDTEAFF	TGCAGCGTGTGGGACAGGGACACTGAAGCTTTCTTT
TRBD2	TRBV7-8	.	TRBJ2-7	CASSSRLFQSTSGGSYEQYF	TGTGCCAGCAGCTCCCGACTATTCCAATCGACTAGCGGGGGCAGCTACGAGCAGTACTTC
.	TRBV5-1	.	TRBJ1-6	CASKVGGGDSPLHF	TGCGCCAGCAAGGTGGGTGGAGGCGATTCACCCCTCCACTTT
.	TRBV29-1	.	TRBJ1-5	CSVSGTSNQPQHF	TGCAGCGTTTCCGGGACTTCTAATCAGCCCCAGCATTTT
.	TRBV14	.	TRBJ2-1	CASSRGHGSYNEQFF	TGTGCCAGCAGCCGGGGACATGGGTCCTACAATGAGCAGTTCTTC
.	TRBV12-3/TRBV12-4	.	TRBJ1-1	CASTGRTTEAFF	TGTGCCAGCACAGGGAGGACCACTGAAGCTTTCTTT
TRBD2	TRBV15	.	TRBJ2-5	CATSRDNPNLAGVGETQYF	TGTGCCACCAGCAGAGATAACCCCAATCTAGCGGGGGTTGGGGAGACCCAGTACTTC
TRBD1	TRBV30	.	TRBJ1-4	CAWSTGGRTNEKLFF	TGTGCCTGGAGTACAGGGGGCAGGACTAATGAAAAACTGTTTTTT
TRBD2	TRBV5-4	once	TRBJ2-1	CASSLTSGGENEQFF	TGTGCCAGCAGCTTAACTAGCGGGGGGGAGAATGAGCAGTTCTTC
.	TRBV10-3	.	TRBJ2-3	CAISDRGNRDTQYF	TGTGCCATCAGTGATCGGGGGAACAGAGATACGCAGTATTTT
.	TRBV24-1	.	TRBJ2-7	CATSDFSELRLDRFYEQYF	TGTGCCACCAGTGATTTTTCGGAGCTAAGATTGGACAGATTCTACGAGCAGTACTTC
.	TRBV3-1/TRBV3-2	few	TRBJ2-1	CASSQGVGGLLNNEQFF	TGTGCCAGCAGCCAAGGGGTCGGTGGACTGCTTAACAATGAGCAGTTCTTC
.	TRBV2	.	TRBJ1-1	CASSEERTEAFF	TGTGCCAGCAGTGAGGAGCGCACTGAAGCTTTCTTT
TRBD1	TRBV19	.	TRBJ2-1	CASSDGTVEFLNEQFF	TGTGCCAGTAGTGACGGGACAGTCGAATTCCTGAATGAGCAGTTCTTC
TRBD2	TRBV29-1	.	TRBJ2-3	CSVEVFPSGGRTDTQYF	TGCAGCGTTGAAGTATTTCCTAGCGGGGGTCGCACAGATACGCAGTATTTT
.	TRBV27	few	TRBJ2-3	CASSFPGDTQYF	TGTGCCAGCAGTTTTCCGGGAGATACGCAGTATTTT
TRBD2	TRBV3-1/TRBV3-2	few	TRBJ2-3	CASSRGLAIGDTQYF	TGTGCCAGCAGCCGAGGACTAGCGATTGGAGATACGCAGTATTTT
.	TRBV15	.	TRBJ1-2	CATSTGDNYGYTF	TGTGCCACCAGCACCGGGGACAATTATGGCTACACCTTC
TRBD1	TRBV30	.	TRBJ2-7	CAWSESGTGGINEQYF	TGTGCCTGGAGTGAGTCCGGGACAGGGGGCATCAACGAGCAGTACTTC
.	TRBV6-5	.	TRBJ2-1	CASSPGQEQFF	TGTGCCAGCAGTCCCGGACAGGAGCAGTTCTTC
.	TRBV18	once	TRBJ1-1	CASSPSSNTEAFF	TGTGCCAGCTCACCGTCGTCGAACACTGAAGCTTTCTTT
.	TRBV6-2/TRBV6-3	.	TRBJ1-1	CASSSTTVGREAFF	TGTGCCAGCAGTTCCACGACAGTCGGGCGAGAAGCTTTCTTT
.	TRBV2	.	TRBJ1-1	CASSQQGRTEAFF	TGTGCCAGCAGTCAACAGGGAAGGACTGAAGCTTTCTTT
.	TRBV18	.	TRBJ2-7	CASSPVQGMRGEQYF	TGTGCCAGCTCACCAGTTCAGGGAATGCGGGGCGAGCAGTACTTC
TRBD1	TRBV27	once	TRBJ1-4	CASSLSPDRGEREKLFF	TGTGCCAGCAGTTTATCTCCCGACAGGGGAGAAAGGGAAAAACTGTTTTTT
.	TRBV7-9	.	TRBJ1-2	CASSLGVQGRDYGYTF	TGTGCCAGCAGCTTAGGGGTCCAGGGGAGGGACTATGGCTACACCTTC
.	TRBV19	.	TRBJ1-1	CASSIARAVNTEAFF	TGTGCCAGTAGTATTGCCAGGGCGGTTAACACTGAAGCTTTCTTT
TRBD1	TRBV14	.	TRBJ1-6	CASSRTGRSNSPLHF	TGTGCCAGCAGCCGGACAGGCCGTTCTAATTCACCCCTCCACTTT
.	TRBV19	.	TRBJ2-2	CASSRDTWNTGELFF	TGTGCCAGTAGCCGGGACACCTGGAACACCGGGGAGCTGTTTTTT
TRBD1	TRBV19	.	TRBJ2-1	CASDQGADNEQFF	TGTGCCAGTGACCAGGGGGCTGACAATGAGCAGTTCTTC
.	TRBV25-1	.	TRBJ1-1	CASSATVLPGAFF	TGTGCCAGCAGTGCGACAGTTTTGCCAGGAGCTTTCTTT
.	TRBV28	.	TRBJ1-1	CASTVGRQAFF	TGTGCCAGCACTGTGGGGCGGCAAGCTTTCTTT
TRBD1	TRBV19	.	TRBJ1-5	CASSIGRGSAQPQHF	TGTGCCAGTAGTATAGGCAGGGGGTCCGCTCAGCCCCAGCATTTT
.	TRBV12-3/TRBV12-4	.	TRBJ1-2	CASSFPGDNGYTF	TGTGCCAGCAGTTTTCCAGGGGATAATGGCTACACCTTC
.	TRBV7-8	.	TRBJ1-2	CASSLNRVDYGYTF	TGTGCCAGCAGCTTAAACAGGGTTGACTATGGCTACACCTTC
.	TRBV5-4	.	TRBJ2-2	CASSLARYTGELFF	TGTGCCAGCAGCTTGGCCCGGTACACCGGGGAGCTGTTTTTT
.	TRBV7-3	.	TRBJ1-2	CASSPAQGSDYGYTF	TGTGCCAGCAGCCCAGCTCAGGGGTCCGACTATGGCTACACCTTC